What follows are 9 T cell receptor beta chains derived from one specimen sequenced in a study of identical twins. TCRdb reprocessed the 5' RACE reads via MiXCR and lists one record per CDR3 protein. The sample holds roughly 1,500,000 distinct CDR3 sequences; about 32% are singletons and the top ten take roughly 0.3%. Sequencing was carried out using cord blood. These receptors all come from a newborn girl in good health.

This clonotype was detected ten times or more. This chain uses TRBV29-1 with TRBJ2-7; D remains unclear. Germline CDR1 reads SQVTM; CDR2 reads ANQGSEA. Trimming took off 6 bases at V and 2 bases at J, with 8 bases between the two ends. The CDR3 contains 11 residues. This CDR3 reads CSVETAYEQYF. CDR3 DNA: TGCAGCGTGGAGACGGCCTACGAGCAGTACTTC.

The V call is TRBV6-5, the J call TRBJ1-1, with TRBD1 identical over 7 bases. This CDR3 has 16 residues. Germline V gene sequence: CDR1 MNHEY, CDR2 SVGAGI. J was trimmed by 1 base and V by 6 bases; bases with no gene match: 11. Written as DNA, the CDR3 is TGTGCCAGCAGCTGGTTCAGGGGGAGGACGAACACTGAAGCTTTCTTT. This encodes CASSWFRGRTNTEAFF.

This clonotype has a handful of counts. The V and J genes are TRBV7-9 and TRBJ1-2; D not resolved. Germline assignment: CDR1 SEHNR and CDR2 FQNEAQ (reference sequence). CDR3 length equals 15 residues. V gave up 0 bases and J gave up 3 bases, with 11 bases separating them. CDR3 amino acids: CASSLALAGDYGYTF. The CDR3 DNA follows: TGTGCCAGCAGCTTAGCGCTTGCGGGAGACTATGGCTACACCTTC.

This clonotype was detected ten times or more. CDR3 protein: CASTQGQGEQFF. The CDR3 coding sequence is TGTGCCAGCACCCAAGGACAAGGCGAGCAGTTCTTC. The rearrangement links TRBV28 to TRBJ2-1, with D possibly matching TRBD1 (5 bases). This CDR3 contains 12 residues. Trimming shortened V by 7 bases and J by 10 bases, and 14 bases separated the two germline ends. From germline, CDR1 is MDHEN and CDR2 SYDVKM.

This clonotype was found a few times. This rearrangement joins TRBV15 to TRBJ2-7; D uncertain. V was shortened by 1 base and J by 0 bases, with 16 bases between the two germline ends. The germline V gene encodes CDR1 LNHNV and CDR2 YYDKDF (reference sequence). The CDR3 runs to 17 residues. Here the CDR3 DNA reads TGTGCCACCAGCAGAGGTGAGGCCAGCTTTAGCTCCTACGAGCAGTACTTC. Translating it yields CATSRGEASFSSYEQYF.

This clonotype was seen more than once but under ten times. J is TRBJ2-7 and V is TRBV9; D might be TRBD2 (5 bases). In germline, CDR1 is SGDLS, CDR2 YYNGEE. This CDR3 has 12 residues. Trimming stripped 3 bases from V and 7 bases from J, with 11 bases between. CDR3 nucleotides: TGTGCCAGCAGCGCAACAACGGGGGAGCAGTACTTC. It is translated as CASSATTGEQYF.

The rearrangement uses TRBV7-9 and TRBJ2-1; 9 bases are shared with TRBD1. V lost 4 bases, J lost 5 bases, and 15 bases stayed unmatched. Germline lookup yields CDR1 SEHNR and CDR2 FQNEAQ (reference sequence). CDR3 length: 18 residues. The CDR3, as DNA: TGTGCCAGCAGCTCCTTCTATGATCCCGGGACAGGGAACAATGAGCAGTTCTTC. Translating gives CASSSFYDPGTGNNEQFF.

This clonotype was seen more than once but under ten times. The CDR3, as DNA: TGTGCCAGCAATAGGGGGGCCAACGTCCTGACTTTC. The encoded protein is CASNRGANVLTF. The genes are TRBV6-2 or TRBV6-3 and TRBJ2-6; D not resolved. CDR3 size: 12 residues. Trimming shortened V by 7 bases and J by 4 bases, and 5 bases separated the two germline ends. Per the germline V gene, CDR1 is MNHEY and CDR2 is SVGEGT.

The chain has TRBV10-3 and TRBJ2-1, with 8 positions matching TRBD2. CDR1 and CDR2 (germline): ENHRY, SYGVKD. V trimming: 7 bases; J trimming: 9 bases; junction bases outside the gene matches: 14. The CDR3 consists of 15 residues. Written as DNA, the CDR3 is TGTGCCATCATGCCCGGGGGGGCCGAAGGAAGTGAGCAGTTCTTC. Its translation: CAIMPGGAEGSEQFF.